Following are 30 T cell receptor beta chains from one sample sequenced in a study of blood T cells in healthy people across ages (dated by TCRdb to 2015 to 2017). The library was generated by 5' RACE. The sequencer was an Illumina HiSeq 2500. A second PCR of about 6 to 12 cycles was performed with a sample-barcoded 5' primer and a J-beta primer mix. TCRdb's own reprocessing of the public reads used fastp at Q25 and MiXCR and kept productive beta chains. A single entry per CDR3 protein holds the most common genes and DNA from its merged rows. Within this sample are almost 550,000 distinct CDR3 sequences, with about 24% of them counted one time only. The ten biggest clones cover roughly 9.4% of the sample. The sample also formed part of further work on T cells of mothers and their children.

Material: blood. These receptors all come from a boy under 18 in good health.

This clonotype was counted ten times or more. The chain recombines TRBV29-1 with TRBJ1-2; 7 nucleotides line up with TRBD1. CDR1 SQVTM and CDR2 ANQGSEA come from the germline V gene. CDR3 length: 11 residues. CDR3 coding DNA: TGCACAACAGGGGAAAGCTATGGCTACACCTTC. Amino acids: CTTGESYGYTF.

The chain joins TRBV5-1 to TRBJ2-1; the match to TRBD1 covers 9 bases. The germline V gene encodes CDR1 SGHRS and CDR2 YFSETQ. Unmatched junction bases numbered 10, after V lost 4 bases and J lost 8 bases. This CDR3 spans 15 amino acids. The CDR3 loop reads CASSLQGARLDEQFF. CDR3 sequence (DNA): TGCGCCAGCAGCCTACAGGGGGCGCGGTTGGATGAGCAGTTCTTC.

This clonotype occurred a few times. The chain combines TRBV28 with TRBJ2-7; unclear D gene. In germline, CDR1 is MDHEN, CDR2 SYDVKM. V lost 9 bases to trimming and J lost 11 bases, with 11 bases between them. The length of the CDR3 is 9 residues. The CDR3 protein is CASMMSKYF. For the CDR3, the DNA is TGTGCCAGTATGATGAGCAAGTACTTC. Based on the CDR3 plus reference TRBV28 and TRBJ2-7, the full variable domain is DVKVTQSSRYLVKRTGEKVFLECVQDMDHENMFWYRQDPGLGLRLIYFSYDVKMKEKGDIPEGYSVSREKKERFSLILESASTNQTSMYLCASMMSKYFGPGTRLTVT.

This chain joins TRBV20-1 and TRBJ1-1; unclear D gene. The germline gives CDR1 DFQATT, CDR2 SNEGSKA (reference sequence). V was shortened by 3 bases and J by 4 bases, with 9 bases between the two germline ends. The CDR3 is 12 residues long. The CDR3 DNA sequence: TGCAGTGCTAGTCTGGGTTTCACTGAAGCTTTCTTT. It translates to CSASLGFTEAFF.

This clonotype was counted between two and nine times. The chain recombines TRBV29-1 with TRBJ1-1; D unresolved. The CDR3 is 13 amino acids. Germline assignment: CDR1 SQVTM and CDR2 ANQGSEA. V was clipped by 3 bases and J by 6 bases, with 14 bases between them. In nucleotides, the CDR3 is TGCAGCGTTGACTACAACAGCGGGGCTGAAGCTTTCTTT. It is translated as CSVDYNSGAEAFF.

The chain employs TRBV27 and TRBJ2-1; D perhaps matches TRBD2 (6 bases). The CDR3 runs to 15 residues. CDR1 MNHEY and CDR2 SMNVEV come from the germline V gene (reference sequence). V was cut by 6 bases and J by 5 bases, with 17 bases left in between. This chain's CDR3 is CASRRPGLRDNEQFF. CDR3 nucleotides: TGTGCCAGCAGGCGCCCGGGACTCCGGGACAATGAGCAGTTCTTC.

The genes are TRBV18 and TRBJ1-5; possible D gene TRBD1, 6 bases. Germline-derived CDR1 and CDR2 are KGHSH and LQKENI. The CDR3 is made up of 13 amino acids. Trimming took off 3 bases at V and 5 bases at J, with 8 bases between the two ends. CDR3 nucleotides: TGTGCCAGCTCACCGGACAGCTATCAGCCCCAGCATTTT. Protein: CASSPDSYQPQHF. Supplemented by reference TRBV18 and TRBJ1-5, the full variable domain reads NAGVMQNPRHLVRRRGQEARLRCSPMKGHSHVYWYRQLPEEGLKFMVYLQKENIIDESGMPKERFSAEFPKEGPSILRIQQVVRGDSAAYFCASSPDSYQPQHFGDGTRLSIL.

This rearrangement joins TRBV29-1 to TRBJ2-3; 10 bases match TRBD2. The CDR3 extends over 19 amino acids. Germline CDR1 and CDR2: SQVTM and ANQGSEA. With V trimmed by 0 bases and J by 2 bases, 14 bases remained unmatched. The CDR3 is CSVEDLWSSGGLYTDTQYF. CDR3 in DNA: TGCAGCGTTGAAGATTTGTGGTCTAGCGGGGGCCTATACACAGATACGCAGTATTTT.

This clonotype was counted only a few times. The V and J genes are TRBV11-2 and TRBJ2-7; 7 bases are a match to TRBD1. This CDR3 is 14 amino acids long. Germline-derived CDR1 and CDR2 are SGHAT and FQNNGV. The V gene end was trimmed by 5 bases and the J gene end by 2 bases; junction bases not matched to a gene: 6. The DNA of the CDR3 is TGTGCCAGCAGCCCGGACAGGTTCGCCTACGAGCAGTACTTC. It codes for CASSPDRFAYEQYF.

V and J are TRBV29-1 and TRBJ2-5; TRBD2 aligns across 7 bases. Matching the DNA end better, TRBJ2-1 makes the J call doubtful. The CDR3 length is 12 residues. Germline assignment: CDR1 SQVTM and CDR2 ANQGSEA. In DNA form, the CDR3 reads TGCAGCGGAGGGAGCGGGGCCGAGACCCAGTTCTTC. Its protein is CSGGSGAETQFF.

This rearrangement joins TRBV4-3 to TRBJ2-1; TRBD2 might be the D (5 bases). V shed 0 bases and J shed 8 bases, with 8 bases lying between them. Germline V gene lookup returns CDR1 LGHNA and CDR2 YSLEER. This CDR3 region has 13 residues. CDR3 region: CASSQDSVDEQFF. As DNA, the CDR3 is TGCGCCAGCAGCCAAGATAGCGTCGATGAGCAGTTCTTC.

This clonotype has more than one count but fewer than ten. This chain links TRBV20-1 with TRBJ1-1, with a possible D match to TRBD1 (6 bases). Trimming took off 3 bases at V and 2 bases at J, with 10 bases between the two ends. The CDR3 length is 13 residues. Germline CDR1 reads DFQATT; CDR2 reads SNEGSKA (reference sequence). CDR3 sequence: CSASRTANTEAFF. The CDR3 coding sequence is TGCAGTGCTAGTAGGACAGCAAACACTGAAGCTTTCTTT.

The V and J genes are TRBV6-6 and TRBJ1-4; D unclear. V lost 6 bases and J 7 bases, leaving 12 bases between the germline ends. Germline assignment: CDR1 MNHNY and CDR2 SVGAGI (reference sequence). This CDR3 is 13 amino acids long. The CDR3 here is CASSIDRVEKLFF. The CDR3 DNA reads as TGTGCCAGCAGCATCGACCGGGTTGAAAAACTGTTTTTT.

The chain uses TRBV20-1 and TRBJ1-2; a possible D gene is TRBD1 (5 bases). CDR3 length: 13 amino acids. Trimming stripped 6 bases from V and 5 bases from J, with 16 bases between. The germline V gene has CDR1 DFQATT and CDR2 SNEGSKA (reference sequence). This CDR3 reads CSAPPGAEYGYTF. Written as DNA, the CDR3 is TGCAGTGCCCCCCCCGGGGCGGAGTATGGCTACACCTTC.

In this sample, this clonotype turned up a few times. The J gene is TRBJ2-5, the V gene TRBV5-1; 7 bases align to TRBD1. With the DNA end fitting TRBJ2-1 better, the J assignment may be wrong. The CDR3 spans 19 residues. The germline V gene encodes CDR1 SGHRS and CDR2 YFSETQ. This CDR3 reads CASKNGQEKYVGYVGEQFF. The CDR3 DNA follows: TGCGCCAGCAAAAACGGACAGGAGAAGTACGTGGGTTATGTTGGTGAGCAGTTCTTC.

This chain connects TRBV15 to TRBJ1-2; TRBD1 aligns across 9 bases. Per the germline V gene, CDR1 is LNHNV and CDR2 is YYDKDF (reference sequence). The CDR3 runs to 14 residues. V dropped 8 bases and J dropped 2; count of bases not matched to a gene: 6. DNA for the CDR3: TGTGCCACCTCACTCGGGACAGGGAACTATGGCTACACCTTC. Translating gives CATSLGTGNYGYTF.

This clonotype showed up just a few times. The J gene is TRBJ2-5, the V gene TRBV7-2, with D possibly being TRBD2 (5 bases). Germline loops: CDR1 SGHTA, CDR2 FQGNSA. The CDR3 has 15 residues. Trimming took 5 bases from V and 5 from J, leaving 18 bases between them. The CDR3 reads CASSLGRRAEETQYF. DNA for the CDR3: TGTGCCAGCAGCCTAGGAAGGCGGGCGGAGGAGACCCAGTACTTC.

V is TRBV4-1 and J is TRBJ2-4, with TRBD2 matching over 9 bases. The CDR3 consists of 16 residues. CDR1 MGHRA and CDR2 YSYEKL come from the germline V gene. V dropped 2 bases and J dropped 5; count of bases not matched to a gene: 7. The CDR3 sequence: CASSQRAGGVENIQYF. Here the CDR3 DNA reads TGCGCCAGCAGCCAAAGGGCGGGAGGGGTAGAAAACATTCAGTACTTC.

This clonotype was observed at least ten times. The J gene is TRBJ2-3, the V gene TRBV15, with 11 bases fitting TRBD2. Trimming took 4 bases from V and 0 from J; bases not matched to a gene: 12. Germline loops: CDR1 LNHNV, CDR2 YYDKDF (reference sequence). The CDR3 runs to 19 residues. The CDR3 spells CATSTSSPTSGESTDTQYF. The CDR3 nucleotides are TGTGCCACCAGCACTTCATCCCCGACTAGCGGGGAGAGCACAGATACGCAGTATTTT.

This clonotype was detected a few times. The chain is built from TRBV6-5 and TRBJ2-5; 7 bases fit TRBD2. With 3 bases clipped from V and 4 bases from J, the junction kept 17 bases outside the gene matches. Germline V gene data show CDR1 as MNHEY and CDR2 as SVGAGI. This CDR3 is built from 18 residues. In DNA form, the CDR3 reads TGTGCCAGCAGTTATAGTAGGGGTGAACTAGCGTTGGTAGAGACCCAGTACTTC. Its translation is CASSYSRGELALVETQYF.

V gene TRBV5-1 combines with J gene TRBJ2-5, with 12 bases matching TRBD1. Germline loops: CDR1 SGHRS, CDR2 YFSETQ. With 3 bases clipped from V and 4 bases from J, the junction kept 7 bases outside the gene matches. The CDR3 has 16 amino acids. CDR3 amino acids: CASSSEGTGGRETQYF. Here the CDR3 DNA reads TGCGCCAGCAGCTCCGAGGGGACAGGGGGCAGAGAGACCCAGTACTTC.

This clonotype was recorded only once. The chain employs TRBV12-3 or TRBV12-4 and TRBJ2-7; 9 nucleotides align to TRBD1. CDR3 size: 16 residues. V dropped 5 bases and J dropped 3; count of bases not matched to a gene: 11. The CDR3 DNA sequence: TGTGCCAGCAGTCCATCGGGACAGGGCCCGATCTACGAGCAGTACTTC. Translation: CASSPSGQGPIYEQYF.

This clonotype was seen a handful of times. The chain employs TRBV10-3 and TRBJ2-7; D is uncertain. Trimming took 4 bases from V and 6 from J, leaving 16 bases between them. The CDR3 extends over 14 amino acids. From germline, CDR1 is ENHRY and CDR2 SYGVKD. CDR3 sequence: CAISGMETRIEQYF. CDR3 nucleotides: TGTGCCATCAGTGGTATGGAGACTCGAATCGAGCAGTACTTC.

This clonotype has a handful of counts. The V and J genes are TRBV7-3 and TRBJ1-4; D gene uncertain. The V end was cut by 1 base, the J end by 3 bases, with 6 bases between. The length of the CDR3 is 14 residues. Per germline, CDR1 SGHTA and CDR2 FQGTGA. The CDR3 is CASSLKGSNEKLFF. CDR3 nucleotide sequence: TGTGCCAGCAGCTTAAAGGGTTCTAATGAAAAACTGTTTTTT.

This chain uses TRBV6-5 with TRBJ2-3; D perhaps matches TRBD1 (5 bases). This CDR3 region has 15 residues. V shed 8 bases and J shed 0 bases, with 15 bases lying between them. Germline V gene sequence: CDR1 MNHEY, CDR2 SVGAGI. CDR3 protein: CASLTARESTDTQYF. CDR3 DNA: TGTGCCAGCCTTACGGCCAGGGAAAGCACAGATACGCAGTATTTT.

The J gene is TRBJ1-2, the V gene TRBV4-1, with 9 bases matching TRBD1. This CDR3 has 15 amino acids. Germline assignment: CDR1 MGHRA and CDR2 YSYEKL. The trim removed 5 bases at V and 2 bases at J, leaving 6 bases unmatched. CDR3 residues: CASSWGQGLNYGYTF. The CDR3 DNA follows: TGCGCCAGCAGCTGGGGACAGGGCCTAAACTATGGCTACACCTTC.

This clonotype was counted ten times or more. At one boundary the junction diverges from the germline segment, which might be a read error. The chain combines TRBV11-1 with TRBJ2-2; either TRBD1 or TRBD2 may fit D (5 bases each). The CDR3 totals 17 residues. Germline V gene sequence: CDR1 SGHAT, CDR2 FQDESV (reference sequence). For the CDR3, the DNA is TGTGCCAGCAGCTTAGGTTACAGACAGTCGAACACCGGGGAGTTGTTTTTT. Its translation is CASSLGYRQSNTGELFF.

This clonotype has only a few counts. This may stem from a read error, because a much larger clone lies one nucleotide away. The chain links TRBV29-1 to TRBJ2-5; D unresolved. Germline loops: CDR1 SQVTM, CDR2 ANQGSEA. This CDR3 contains 14 residues. CDR3 DNA: TGCAGCGTTGAACCCTCGCAGGCGCAAGAGACCCGGTACTTC. Translated, it gives CSVEPSQAQETRYF.

The chain employs TRBV2 and TRBJ1-1; TRBD1 might be the D (5 bases). The germline gives CDR1 SNHLY, CDR2 FYNNEI. The V gene lost 8 bases and the J gene lost 0 bases, with 7 bases spanning the gap. The CDR3 consists of 12 residues. CDR3 bases: TGTGCCAGCGCCAGGGTGAACACTGAAGCTTTCTTT. Amino acids: CASARVNTEAFF.

This chain joins TRBV10-3 and TRBJ2-5; D is uncertain. The CDR3 has 15 residues. CDR1 is ENHRY, CDR2 SYGVKD, per germline. Deletions cut 11 bases from V and 5 bases from J, with 24 bases between. As DNA, the CDR3 is TGTGCCGCATCAGGTCTCAATCCAGCTTCTGAGACCCAGTACTTC. Its translation: CAASGLNPASETQYF.